Here is one T cell receptor beta chain with its context. This CDR3 comprises 12 residues. The ends were cut back, 1 base at V and 10 bases at J, with 9 bases in the middle. Germline CDR1 is SNHLY and CDR2 is FYNNEI. The data originate from a study of blood T cell repertoires in COVID-19. Across the whole study: There were acute and convalescent COVID-19 samples, and they came from the United States, Italy and Spain. PBMCs, B-cell-depleted T cells, or T cells provided the cDNA or gDNA that made up the material.

Authors' processing steps: Nucleated cell counts were estimated from reference gene primer amplification. Profiling relied on immunoSEQ multiplex PCR, and the TCRdb table lists in-frame clones only, not all of them. That table gives V, J and clone size, and the DNA gave D and trimming. The repertoire includes around 190,000 clones, 70% to 85% of them detected once, and 3.2% sits in the top ten. Participants' own reports of clinical history determined their cohort assignment. The J gene is TRBJ2-3, the V gene TRBV2; D is ambiguous. This clonotype was obtained from a woman aged 25 to 39 who had recovered from COVID-19. Sequencing was performed on PBMCs or T cells enriched from blood (not recorded which). The CDR3 coding sequence is TGTGCCAGCAGTGAAGGGTTTAGTGCGCAGTATTTT. Its protein is CASSEGFSAQYF. Together with reference TRBV2 and TRBJ2-3, the CDR3 gives the full variable domain: EPEVTQTPSHQVTQMGQEVILRCVPISNHLYFYWYRQILGQKVEFLVSFYNNEISEKSEIFDDQFSVERPDGSNFTLKIRSTKLEDSAMYFCASSEGFSAQYFGPGTRLTVL.